This TCR beta chain was captured in a study of blood T cell repertoires in COVID-19 (dated by TCRdb to 2020 to 2022). For context, the study as a whole: Collaborator samples came from the United States, Italy and Spain and covered acute and convalescent phases of COVID-19. The material from the prospective study consisted of cDNA or gDNA derived from T cells, B-cell-depleted T cells, or PBMCs. Deeply sampled blood TCRbeta repertoires from subjects exposed to, actively infected with, or recovered from COVID-19 were included in the dataset. The repertoires were made available in a free public database intended to serve as a resource for research on the immune response to SARS-CoV-2. Samples were obtained from the ongoing ImmuneRACE study (first 160 participants) and from over 1,000 subjects provided by 6 global collaborators. The sample metadata nearly always contained a de-identified subject ID, COVID-19 status, age in years and sex. Where HLA class I and class II types were available, the types were taken from metadata supplied by the sample provider, not from assay-based typing. Study-wide findings and limitations: How much clinical and demographic metadata was included differed by source and by participant, and the metadata was provided uncurated.

Whole blood was collected in K2EDTA tubes by collaborating institutions according to the institutions' own protocols. Collaborator samples were shipped for TCRbeta analysis as frozen whole blood, isolated PBMCs, or DNA extracted from either sample type. The immunoSEQ Assay, a bias-controlled multiplex PCR, was used to amplify TCRbeta CDR3 regions from genomic DNA. The study's own analysis went as follows. Within the assay, amplification of reference gene primers was used to estimate how many nucleated cells each sample contained. Sequence reads were collapsed and filtered to measure the absolute abundance of every unique TCRbeta CDR3 rearrangement. For each sample, productive Simpson clonality was calculated as the square root of Simpson's diversity index over productive rearrangements. TCRdb provides this immuneACCESS table in a form limited to in-frame rearrangements. Some clones are lacking; in checked studies, under half of them reflect an unresolved V gene, and why the rest are absent is not known. Clone size and V and J calls were adopted from that table, with D and trimming inferred from the DNA. In all, the sample holds 130,000 or so clones, and approximately 90% of those were seen once. The top ten constitute approximately 2.3% of the sample.

Comments on this clone: It lacks a known antigen. No much larger clonotype is one base removed from it; base qualities were not supplied.

Sequenced input: peripheral blood. This receptor was identified in a woman between 45 and 65 years old with acute or convalescent COVID-19.

The CDR3 reads as follows: CASASTRIETQYF. At the DNA level, the sequence is TGTGCCAGCGCATCGACTAGGATAGAGACCCAGTACTTC. The chain couples TRBV6-6 to TRBJ2-5, and possibly TRBD2, on 6 matching bases. There are 13 amino acids in the CDR3, from cysteine to phenylalanine inclusive. The entry retains the CDR3 DNA only, 39 bases that are in frame from base 1. V and J are truncated by 8 bases and 4 bases respectively, leaving an intervening sequence of 14 bases. In the germline V gene (reference sequence), CDR1 corresponds to MNHNY and CDR2 to SVGAGI.